This T cell receptor beta chain appears in the sequencing data of a study of cytomegalovirus exposure and HLA in healthy donors. The repertoire was sequenced with immunoSEQ multiplex PCR; TCRdb's copy has only in-frame clones and lacks some. In the table there are 300,000 or so clones, approximately 88% of which are singletons. Trimming took 0 bases from V and 4 from J, leaving 12 bases between them. The CDR3 extends over 15 amino acids. In germline, CDR1 is LGHNA, CDR2 YNFKEQ. The V gene is TRBV4-2, the J gene TRBJ1-2; no clear D. The sequence came from a man aged 25-40 years in good health and CMV-seronegative. The sample consisted of PBMCs. The CDR3 spells CASSQDRRQSYGYTF. The DNA of the CDR3 is TGTGCCAGCAGCCAAGATCGGCGGCAGAGCTATGGCTACACCTTC.